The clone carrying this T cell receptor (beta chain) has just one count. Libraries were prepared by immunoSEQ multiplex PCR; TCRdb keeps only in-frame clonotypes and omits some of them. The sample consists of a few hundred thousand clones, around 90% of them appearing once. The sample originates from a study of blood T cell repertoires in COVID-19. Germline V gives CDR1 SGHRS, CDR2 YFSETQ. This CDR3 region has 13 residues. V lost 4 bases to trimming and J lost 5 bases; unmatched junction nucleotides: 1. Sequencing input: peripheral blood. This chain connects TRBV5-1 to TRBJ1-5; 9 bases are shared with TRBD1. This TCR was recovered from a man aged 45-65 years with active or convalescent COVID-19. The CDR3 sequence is CASSRQGDQPQHF. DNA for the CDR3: TGCGCCAGCAGCAGACAGGGGGATCAGCCCCAGCATTTT.